A single T cell receptor (beta chain) is shown here with its context. These data come from a study of blood T cell repertoires in COVID-19. Turning to the study itself: Samples taken during acute and convalescent COVID-19 were collected in the United States, Italy and Spain.

Per the authors' pipeline: Nucleated cell counts were estimated from reference gene primer amplification. The table came from immunoSEQ multiplex PCR; TCRdb's copy has only in-frame clones and leaves some out. V, J and clone size were drawn from that table, and D and trimming were deduced from the DNA. The data show roughly 97,000 clones, 75% to 85% seen once. The V end lost 5 bases, the J end lost 1 base, and 14 bases lay between the germline ends. Per germline, CDR1 SGHTA and CDR2 FQGNSA. The CDR3 covers 15 residues. Sequencing was done on a sample of peripheral blood. This chain joins TRBV7-2 and TRBJ1-2; the D gene is possibly TRBD1 (6 bases). The sequence came from a man between 60 and 75 years old with acute or convalescent COVID-19. The CDR3 DNA sequence: TGTGCCAGCAGCCCTCTACAGGGCAATAACTATGGCTACACCTTC. This codes for CASSPLQGNNYGYTF.